This TCR beta chain is from a study of blood T cell repertoires in COVID-19. Turning to the study itself: Spain, Italy and the United States supplied samples that represented acute and convalescent COVID-19.

As processed by the authors: Estimates of nucleated cell counts were drawn from the amplification of reference gene primers. Repertoires were generated with immunoSEQ multiplex PCR, while TCRdb's copy carries only in-frame clones and drops some. D and trimming come from the DNA, and the V and J calls and clone size come from that table. The repertoire holds some 360,000 clones, with about 87% as singletons. The sequence was collected from a woman aged 55-69 years with COVID-19, enrolled during active disease. The specimen sequenced was peripheral blood.

CDR3 amino acids: CASSHSGRGMYTEAFF. The CDR3 DNA sequence: TGTGCCAGCAGCCATAGCGGGCGGGGGATGTACACTGAAGCTTTCTTT. The J gene is TRBJ1-1, the V gene TRBV14; D perhaps matches TRBD1 (5 bases). CDR1 and CDR2 (germline): SGHDN, FVKESK. Trimming took 3 bases from V and 3 from J, leaving 17 bases between them. The length of the CDR3 is 16 residues.